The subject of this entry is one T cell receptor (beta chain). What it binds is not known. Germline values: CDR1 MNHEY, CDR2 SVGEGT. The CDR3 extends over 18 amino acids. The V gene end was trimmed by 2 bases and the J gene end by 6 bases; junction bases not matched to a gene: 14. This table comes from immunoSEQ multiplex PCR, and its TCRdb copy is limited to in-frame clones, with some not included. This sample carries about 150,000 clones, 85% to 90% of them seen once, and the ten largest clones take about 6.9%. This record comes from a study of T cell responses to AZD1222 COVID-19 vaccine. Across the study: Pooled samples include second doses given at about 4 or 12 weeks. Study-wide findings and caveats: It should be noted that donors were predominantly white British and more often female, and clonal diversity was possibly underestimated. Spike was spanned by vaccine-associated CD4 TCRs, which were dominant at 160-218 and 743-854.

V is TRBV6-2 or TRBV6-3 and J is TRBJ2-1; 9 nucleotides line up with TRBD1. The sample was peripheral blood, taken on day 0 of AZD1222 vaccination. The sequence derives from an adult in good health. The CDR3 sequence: CASSYPSWTGDGTNEQFF. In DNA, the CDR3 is TGTGCCAGCAGTTACCCCTCATGGACAGGGGATGGGACCAATGAGCAGTTCTTC.